This T cell receptor beta chain was profiled in a study of cytomegalovirus exposure and HLA in healthy donors. Whole-study context: Researchers found that less than 90% of a few hundred genotyped donors fell within the Caucasian-associated ancestry cluster.

Both 60 Vbeta primers and 13 Jbeta primers went into the PCR. Some clones are missing from TCRdb's copy, which holds only in-frame ones; the method was immunoSEQ multiplex PCR. In all, the sample yields around 100,000 clones. Study-level results: Excluded: some indistinguishable V segments such as TRBV6-2 and TRBV6-3. TCR beta V segments were, for the most part, productive about 87% or about 30% of the time in an earlier analysis.

This CDR3 is 14 amino acids long. Trimming removed 5 bases at V and 6 bases at J, with 14 bases between. CDR1 and CDR2 from the germline V gene are SNHLY and FYNNEI. Comments on this clone: No antigen is known for it.

The receptor was derived from a man aged 35-49 years in good health and CMV-seropositive. Input material: PBMCs. The chain has TRBV2 and TRBJ2-4, with D tentatively TRBD1 (5 bases). The CDR3 protein is CASSPDSVGNIQYF. CDR3 nucleotide sequence: TGTGCCAGCAGTCCCGACAGCGTGGGAAACATTCAGTACTTC.